This T cell receptor (beta chain) was observed in a study of shared clonotypes between healthy human individuals. The V and J ends lost 5 bases and 10 bases respectively, with 20 bases between them. The CDR3 sequence is 14 residues long. CDR1 and CDR2 from the germline V gene are MNHEY and SVGAGI. Generated by immunoSEQ multiplex PCR, the TCRdb table keeps only in-frame clones and is missing some. The data contain approximately 1.1 million clones, around three quarters of them singletons. Sequenced: memory CD4+ T cells from PBMCs. Subset in this sample: CD45RA-negative fraction. The source is a man younger than 35 in good health. Some clones in this sample may be carry-over from other donors' samples. The V gene is TRBV6-5, the J gene TRBJ1-1; D gene uncertain. For the CDR3, the DNA is TGTGCCAGCAGTACCCGAGACGGGCTGCACTTAGCTTTCTTT. Translation gives CASSTRDGLHLAFF.